This TCR beta chain was observed in a study of T cell changes during pregnancy in multiple sclerosis. J gave up 3 bases and V 3 bases, and 5 bases lay outside the gene matches. Looked up from germline, CDR1 is SQVTM and CDR2 is ANQGSEA. The length of the CDR3 is 15 residues. Profiling relied on immunoSEQ multiplex PCR, and the TCRdb table lists in-frame clones only, not all of them. The repertoire holds some 29,000 clones, 90% to 95% seen once, with about 3.7% in the top ten. This clonotype was obtained from a female donor in good health, enrolled as a control in a pregnancy study. The sequences come from CD8+ T cells from peripheral blood mononuclear cells, collected in the second trimester of pregnancy. The chain employs TRBV29-1 and TRBJ2-1; 10 nucleotides match TRBD1. CDR3 sequence: CSVDFRTGGYNEQFF. For the CDR3, the DNA is TGCAGCGTTGACTTCCGGACAGGGGGCTACAATGAGCAGTTCTTC.